This entry features one TCR beta chain sequence. The data were obtained in a study of blood T cell repertoires in COVID-19. Overall study context: From the United States, Italy and Spain came samples of acute and convalescent COVID-19. Nucleic acid was either cDNA or gDNA, and it came from T cells, B-cell-depleted T cells, or PBMCs.

Germline values: CDR1 MGHRA, CDR2 YSYEKL. CDR3 length: 15 amino acids. With 1 base clipped from V and 4 bases from J, the junction kept 4 bases outside the gene matches. In the original processing: Amplification of reference gene primers was used by the study to estimate nucleated cell counts. Generated by immunoSEQ multiplex PCR, the TCRdb table keeps only in-frame clones and is missing some. V and J calls plus clone size are reproduced from that table; the DNA served to infer D and trimming. Here the sample spans about 190,000 clones, about 88% being singletons. This receptor was obtained from a man younger than 45 with acute or convalescent COVID-19. The rearrangement links TRBV4-1 to TRBJ2-1, with 7 bases identical to TRBD1. The sample comprised peripheral blood. Here the CDR3 reads CASSQAGGRYNEQFF. Written as DNA, the CDR3 is TGCGCCAGCAGCCAAGCAGGGGGTAGGTACAATGAGCAGTTCTTC.